The 16 T cell receptor beta chains reported below all come from one sample, sequenced in a study of response to subunit inactivated influenza vaccine. TCRdb independently ran MiXCR on the RT-PCR reads; one entry per CDR3 protein. The sample has some 540,000 distinct CDR3 sequences; roughly 25% are singletons. These data also featured in a second study, about T cells expressing NK-cell markers. From that report: Libraries used 5'RACE template switching adding universal primer site and UMIs.

The sample in question was CD4+ T cells sorted from PBMCs, obtained 11 to 12 days after vaccination. These receptors were collected from a man between 45 and 60 years old who received an inactivated influenza vaccine.

The rearrangement links TRBV7-6 to TRBJ2-1; 9 nucleotides align to TRBD2. Germline lookup yields CDR1 SGHVS and CDR2 FNYEAQ. Trimming took 2 bases from V and 6 from J; bases not matched to a gene: 20. The length of the CDR3 is 20 residues. CDR3 residues: CASSLWETSGLTSLRNEQFF. Here the CDR3 DNA reads TGTGCCAGCAGCTTATGGGAGACTAGCGGACTAACCTCACTACGCAATGAGCAGTTCTTC.

In this sample, this clonotype turned up a few times. The chain carries TRBV20-1 and TRBJ1-6; D is undetermined. The CDR3 sequence is 17 residues long. Germline V lookup: CDR1 DFQATT, CDR2 SNEGSKA (reference sequence). V gave up 0 bases and J gave up 7 bases, with 19 bases separating them. The CDR3 DNA reads TGCAGTGCTAGAGATTTGGTTTCGGCAGGAGGAAATTCACCCCTCCACTTT. Encoded protein: CSARDLVSAGGNSPLHF.

This clonotype was recorded many times. For the CDR3, the DNA is TGTGCCAGCAGCGTAGGGTCAGGGCCTGAGCAGTTCTTC. This sequence encodes CASSVGSGPEQFF. The chain is built from TRBV9 and TRBJ2-1; D possibly corresponds to TRBD1 (5 bases). Trimming took 0 bases from V and 9 from J, leaving 10 bases between them. This CDR3 is 13 amino acids long. Germline V gene data show CDR1 as SGDLS and CDR2 as YYNGEE.

This clonotype occurred once. The rearrangement joins TRBV4-1 to TRBJ2-3, with a tentative D call TRBD2 (6 bases). Looked up from germline, CDR1 is MGHRA and CDR2 is YSYEKL. V lost 0 bases, J lost 2 bases, and 18 bases lay in between. This CDR3 has 18 amino acids. CDR3 DNA sequence: TGCGCCAGCAGCCAAGATGGTGTTCTTGGGGGGACCACAGATACGCAGTATTTT. It translates to CASSQDGVLGGTTDTQYF.

The table lists this clonotype with many counts. The genes are TRBV7-2 and TRBJ2-3; D remains ambiguous. CDR1 is SGHTA and CDR2 is FQGNSA in the germline V gene. Trimming left V 0 bases short and J 5 bases short, with 12 bases between. There are 15 residues in the CDR3. CDR3 residues: CASSLARPPRDTQYF. DNA of the CDR3: TGTGCCAGCAGCTTAGCGCGGCCGCCGCGAGATACGCAGTATTTT.

This rearrangement joins TRBV4-1 to TRBJ2-5; 10 bases fit TRBD1. The CDR3 length is 15 residues. The junction had 7 bases not matched to a gene; V was cut back by 4 bases and J by 5 bases. In germline, CDR1 is MGHRA, CDR2 YSYEKL. CDR3 region: CASSRLTGGEETQYF. The CDR3, as DNA: TGCGCCAGCAGCCGACTGACAGGGGGCGAGGAGACCCAGTACTTC.

This clonotype has just a few counts. The chain links TRBV20-1 to TRBJ2-3, with 9 nucleotides matching TRBD2. V shed 5 bases, J shed 4 bases, and the junction held 4 bases outside the gene matches. This CDR3 comprises 13 residues. Germline values: CDR1 DFQATT, CDR2 SNEGSKA (reference sequence). The CDR3 protein is CSAPSGGPDTQYF. CDR3 nucleotide sequence: TGCAGTGCTCCGAGCGGGGGGCCAGATACGCAGTATTTT.

This clonotype was counted between two and nine times. The rearrangement uses TRBV10-1 and TRBJ2-1, with no clear D. With 2 bases removed from V and 2 bases from J, the gap between germline ends came to 10 bases. This CDR3 has 15 residues. Germline loops: CDR1 WNHNN, CDR2 SYGVQD (reference sequence). CDR3 bases: TGCGCCAGCAGTGAGGGTCTCGCCCCCTACAATGAGCAGTTCTTC. This codes for CASSEGLAPYNEQFF.

The chain has TRBV7-9 and TRBJ1-1; 7 bases align to TRBD1. V lost 4 bases, J lost 4 bases, and 9 bases stayed unmatched. Germline CDR1 SEHNR, CDR2 FQNEAQ (reference sequence). CDR3 size: 15 residues. The CDR3 protein is CASSSGQALVTEAFF. Written as DNA, the CDR3 is TGTGCCAGCAGCTCCGGACAGGCTCTTGTCACTGAAGCTTTCTTT. Filled out from reference TRBV7-9 and TRBJ1-1, the complete variable domain reads DTGVSQNPRHKITKRGQNVTFRCDPISEHNRLYWYRQTLGQGPEFLTYFQNEAQLEKSRLLSDRFSAERPKGSFSTLEIQRTEQGDSAMYLCASSSGQALVTEAFFGQGTRLTVV.

This clonotype is a singleton in its sample. Here the CDR3 DNA reads TGTGCCAGCCCCAGAGAGGGCAGCACAGATACGCAGTATTTT. Translated, it gives CASPREGSTDTQYF. V usage is TRBV25-1 and J usage is TRBJ2-3; a weak D match, TRBD2 (5 bases). Germline V gene data show CDR1 as MGHDK and CDR2 as SYGVNS. With 8 bases removed from V and 0 bases from J, the gap between germline ends came to 12 bases. CDR3 size: 14 residues.

This rearrangement joins TRBV4-2 to TRBJ2-3; 9 nucleotides align to TRBD2. J was trimmed by 1 base and V by 0 bases; bases with no gene match: 2. Germline CDR1 is LGHNA and CDR2 is YNFKEQ. The CDR3 runs to 16 residues. The CDR3, as DNA: TGTGCCAGCAGCCAAGATAGGACTAGCGGCACAGATACGCAGTATTTT. Translation gives CASSQDRTSGTDTQYF.

This sequence joins TRBV7-2 and TRBJ2-1; D not certain. The CDR3 has 13 amino acids. Trimming took off 7 bases at V and 0 bases at J, with 7 bases between the two ends. Germline CDR1 reads SGHTA; CDR2 reads FQGNSA. The CDR3 loop reads CASTLSSYNEQFF. CDR3 bases: TGTGCCAGCACCCTTAGCTCCTACAATGAGCAGTTCTTC.

This clonotype was detected only a few times. The genes are TRBV5-6 and TRBJ2-3; D possibly matches TRBD1 or TRBD2 (5 bases each). Germline V lookup: CDR1 SGHDT, CDR2 YYEEEE. The length of the CDR3 is 15 residues. Trimming pared 5 bases from V and 5 bases from J, leaving 18 bases between. Here the CDR3 reads CASSFRGSGGDTQYF. DNA for the CDR3: TGTGCCAGCAGTTTCCGAGGCTCTGGGGGAGATACGCAGTATTTT.

The rearrangement joins TRBV11-2 to TRBJ1-6; D is unclear. Germline loops: CDR1 SGHAT, CDR2 FQNNGV. V lost 1 base to trimming and J lost 10 bases, with 17 bases between them. This CDR3 has 16 residues. CDR3 residues: CASSLVKGRGGSPLHF. In DNA, the CDR3 is TGTGCCAGCAGCTTAGTGAAGGGAAGAGGAGGGTCACCCCTCCACTTT.

V and J are TRBV7-2 and TRBJ2-1, with 9 positions matching TRBD1. The germline gives CDR1 SGHTA, CDR2 FQGNSA. The CDR3 contains 16 residues. V shed 5 bases, J shed 4 bases, and the junction held 9 bases outside the gene matches. This CDR3 is CASSPSQGATYNEQFF. The CDR3 coding sequence is TGTGCCAGCAGCCCCTCACAGGGGGCCACGTACAATGAGCAGTTCTTC.

The V gene is TRBV7-3, the J gene TRBJ2-1; TRBD2 aligns across 8 bases. The trim removed 0 bases at V and 9 bases at J, leaving 16 bases unmatched. CDR1 is SGHTA and CDR2 is FQGTGA in the germline V gene. The CDR3 length is 18 residues. CDR3 sequence: CASSLTAPGLGSTSEQFF. CDR3 in DNA: TGTGCCAGCAGCTTAACAGCCCCGGGACTAGGGAGTACAAGTGAGCAGTTCTTC.